These T cell receptor beta chains were read from a single sample in a study of T cell changes during pregnancy in multiple sclerosis. Sequencing was performed with immunoSEQ multiplex PCR; in TCRdb, only in-frame clones are kept and a portion is missing. The table has 70,000 or so clones, more than 75% seen once. The sample consisted of peripheral blood, taken in the third trimester of pregnancy. The receptors were gathered from a female donor with multiple sclerosis, enrolled in a pregnancy study. Both conserved end residues are part of each CDR3. A D gene is named only where the DNA matches it firmly. Clone size is not always given. Where it is, it says once, few, many or a class for expanded clones.

D gene: NA; V gene: TRBV6-6; J gene: TRBJ1-4; clone size: NA; CDR3 protein: CASSSPTAGNEKLFF; CDR3 DNA: TGTGCCAGCAGTTCCCCGACAGCGGGGAATGAAAAACTGTTTTTT
D gene: TRBD1; V gene: TRBV19; J gene: TRBJ1-1; clone size: few; CDR3 protein: CASSQQGTEAFF; CDR3 DNA: TGTGCCAGTAGCCAACAGGGGACTGAAGCTTTCTTT
D gene: NA; V gene: TRBV29-1; J gene: TRBJ2-5; clone size: NA; CDR3 protein: CSVWGEGQRGKETQYF; CDR3 DNA: TGCAGCGTTTGGGGGGAGGGGCAGAGGGGGAAAGAGACCCAGTACTTC
D gene: TRBD1; V gene: TRBV5-1; J gene: TRBJ2-7; clone size: NA; CDR3 protein: CASRRDSSYEQYF; CDR3 DNA: TGCGCCAGCCGCCGGGACAGTTCCTACGAGCAGTACTTC
D gene: TRBD2; V gene: TRBV7-3; J gene: TRBJ2-3; clone size: NA; CDR3 protein: CASSTLAGGPDTQYF; CDR3 DNA: TGTGCCAGCAGCACACTAGCGGGGGGGCCGGATACGCAGTATTTT
D gene: NA; V gene: TRBV5-1; J gene: TRBJ1-6; clone size: NA; CDR3 protein: CASSILQGRNSPLHF; CDR3 DNA: TGCGCCAGCAGCATCCTACAGGGTAGGAATTCACCCCTCCACTTT
D gene: TRBD1; V gene: TRBV27; J gene: TRBJ1-1; clone size: NA; CDR3 protein: CASGEQGAKNTEAFF; CDR3 DNA: TGTGCCAGCGGAGAACAGGGGGCGAAGAACACTGAAGCTTTCTTT
D gene: NA; V gene: TRBV4-1; J gene: TRBJ1-4; clone size: NA; CDR3 protein: CASSPLGILGEKLFF; CDR3 DNA: TGCGCCAGCAGCCCCCTCGGGATCCTCGGCGAAAAACTGTTTTTT
D gene: TRBD1; V gene: TRBV6-5; J gene: TRBJ2-7; clone size: NA; CDR3 protein: CASSYSGQGNYEQYF; CDR3 DNA: TGTGCCAGCAGTTACTCGGGACAGGGGAACTACGAGCAGTACTTC
D gene: TRBD1; V gene: TRBV15; J gene: TRBJ1-4; clone size: NA; CDR3 protein: CATSRDWTGREKLFF; CDR3 DNA: TGTGCCACCAGCAGAGATTGGACAGGGAGGGAAAAACTGTTTTTT
D gene: NA; V gene: TRBV29-1; J gene: TRBJ1-1; clone size: NA; CDR3 protein: CSVHGGGTEAFF; CDR3 DNA: TGCAGCGTCCACGGGGGGGGCACTGAAGCTTTCTTT
D gene: NA; V gene: TRBV4-1; J gene: TRBJ2-7; clone size: NA; CDR3 protein: CASSQESYLSYEQYF; CDR3 DNA: TGCGCCAGCAGCCAAGAAAGCTACCTCTCCTACGAGCAGTACTTC
D gene: NA; V gene: TRBV28; J gene: TRBJ2-7; clone size: few; CDR3 protein: CASSPLGQGGLSYEQYF; CDR3 DNA: TGTGCCAGCAGCCCCCTGGGGCAGGGGGGCCTCTCCTACGAGCAGTACTTC
D gene: NA; V gene: TRBV19; J gene: TRBJ2-7; clone size: NA; CDR3 protein: CASSLARAGAPYEQYF; CDR3 DNA: TGTGCCAGTAGCCTCGCCCGGGCAGGGGCCCCCTACGAGCAGTACTTC
D gene: NA; V gene: TRBV4-1; J gene: TRBJ2-7; clone size: NA; CDR3 protein: CASSQAYAGDNNYEQYF; CDR3 DNA: TGCGCCAGCAGCCAAGCATATGCAGGGGACAACAACTACGAGCAGTACTTC
D gene: TRBD2; V gene: TRBV29-1; J gene: TRBJ2-1; clone size: NA; CDR3 protein: CSVEASGVYNEQFF; CDR3 DNA: TGCAGCGTTGAGGCTAGCGGGGTCTACAATGAGCAGTTCTTC